The clone carrying this T cell receptor (beta chain) was recorded many times. The target antigen is unknown. TCRdb reprocessed the multiplex PCR reads with MiXCR, giving one entry per CDR3 protein. The repertoire includes over 150,000 distinct CDR3 sequences, 25% to 40% of them detected once, and 4.3% sits in the top ten. Breast cancer patients provided tissue from their axillary draining lymph nodes. These data are taken from a study of breast tumors, draining lymph nodes, adjacent tissues. Germline values: CDR1 DFQATT, CDR2 SNEGSKA (reference sequence). The CDR3 extends over 15 amino acids. J gave up 4 bases and V 5 bases, and 11 bases lay outside the gene matches. The study, taken as a whole, reports: Data fit most tumor T cells coming from lymph node, expanding in tumor. Tumor TCR diversity was below lymph nodes but above nontumor tissue.

The sequenced sample consisted of axillary lymph node tissue. V is TRBV20-1 and J is TRBJ2-3, with 8 bases matching TRBD2. The receptor was isolated from a female donor with breast cancer. Some clones in this sample may be carry-over from other donors' samples. This chain's CDR3 is CSASLQAGESDTQYF. The CDR3 nucleotides are TGCAGTGCTTCCCTTCAAGCGGGAGAGTCAGATACGCAGTATTTT.